This T cell receptor (beta chain) was retrieved from a study of T-cell reconstitution after alpha-beta-depleted transplantation in children. CDR3 length equals 9 residues. Germline V lookup: CDR1 DFQATT, CDR2 SNEGSKA (reference sequence). It was with unique molecular identifiers that the TCRbeta library was prepared. MiXCR, run by TCRdb on the PCR reads, gives a single entry per CDR3 protein. The data show roughly 70,000 distinct CDR3 sequences, with roughly 4.4% seen just once and 18% held by the top ten. Study-level findings and limits: It was newly produced T cells that mostly accounted for T-cell counts and diversity one year after transplant. Several hundred expanded graft clones reportedly gave rise to the alpha-beta T cells present about two months after transplant.

This clonotype was observed many times. Antigen unknown. A read error may produce the germline difference seen at one junction end. The sample in question was PBMCs, mostly from graft donor cells, obtained 180 days after TCRalphabeta/CD19-depleted stem cell transplant. This rearrangement joins TRBV20-1 to TRBJ1-1; D is ambiguous. The receptor was derived from a boy younger than two who had a stem cell transplant for acute myeloid leukemia, so the T cells may come from the graft donor. In DNA, the CDR3 is TGCAGTGCTAGGTCCGATAGCCTTTTT. Amino acids: CSARSDSLF.